The 14 T cell receptor beta chains given below trace back to one sample, sequenced in a study of T cell responses to AZD1222 COVID-19 vaccine (dated by TCRdb to the early 2020s). The time point label on this specimen signifies: baseline before first vaccination. Library preparation employed the immunoSEQ multiplex PCR assay. This immuneACCESS table, as held by TCRdb, lists in-frame sequences with V and J called but not all clones. Of the missing ones, under half trace to an unresolved V gene in checked studies; the others have no known cause. Present in this sample are 130,000 to 150,000 clones, around 87% of which were seen just once. The ten largest clonotypes hold around 1.6% of the sample. The input for sequencing was peripheral blood, taken on day 0 of AZD1222 vaccination. The receptor set was obtained from an adult in good health.

The J gene is TRBJ2-1, the V gene TRBV6-5, with 8 bases lining up with TRBD1. Trimming at V came to 5 bases and at J to 8 bases, leaving 2 bases not matched to a gene. CDR3 length: 12 residues. Looked up from germline, CDR1 is MNHEY and CDR2 is SVGAGI. In DNA, the CDR3 is TGTGCCAGCAGTAAACAGGGGGATGAGCAGTTCTTC. Translation: CASSKQGDEQFF.

The chain is built from TRBV28 and TRBJ2-1; no reliable D call. Trimming left V 6 bases short and J 2 bases short, with 14 bases between. This CDR3 spans 15 amino acids. CDR1 and CDR2 from the germline V gene are MDHEN and SYDVKM. The CDR3 region is CASRPPSGAYNEQFF. CDR3 in DNA: TGTGCCAGCAGACCCCCTAGTGGGGCCTACAATGAGCAGTTCTTC.

The chain carries TRBV2 and TRBJ1-5; 8 bases are shared with TRBD1. The CDR3 has 13 amino acids. V shed 6 bases, J shed 4 bases, and the junction held 2 bases outside the gene matches. The germline V gene encodes CDR1 SNHLY and CDR2 FYNNEI. The CDR3 loop reads CASSRTGNQPQHF. CDR3 coding DNA: TGTGCCAGCAGCAGGACAGGGAATCAGCCCCAGCATTTT.

This chain uses TRBV27 with TRBJ2-7; 8 bases map to TRBD2. The CDR3 length is 15 residues. Per the germline V gene, CDR1 is MNHEY and CDR2 is SMNVEV (reference sequence). The V and J ends lost 4 bases and 5 bases, in that order; junction bases with no gene match: 10. The CDR3 region is CASSYGLAANDEQYF. CDR3 sequence (DNA): TGTGCCAGCAGTTATGGACTAGCCGCGAATGACGAGCAGTACTTC.

The chain employs TRBV9 and TRBJ2-3; TRBD2 aligns across 14 bases. V shed 4 bases, J shed 6 bases, and the junction held 13 bases outside the gene matches. The CDR3 consists of 18 residues. The germline V gene encodes CDR1 SGDLS and CDR2 YYNGEE. CDR3 sequence reads: CASSRPGLAGAGGDTQYF. In DNA, the CDR3 is TGTGCCAGCAGCAGACCGGGACTAGCGGGAGCGGGCGGGGATACGCAGTATTTT. Full variable domain (missing parts from reference TRBV9 and TRBJ2-3): DSGVTQTPKHLITATGQRVTLRCSPRSGDLSVYWYQQSLDQGLQFLIQYYNGEERAKGNILERFSAQQFPDLHSELNLSSLELGDSALYFCASSRPGLAGAGGDTQYFGPGTRLTVL.

The chain employs TRBV5-1 and TRBJ1-1, with D possibly matching TRBD1 (6 bases). This CDR3 has 13 amino acids. Germline CDR1 and CDR2: SGHRS and YFSETQ. Trimming pared 2 bases from V and 7 bases from J, leaving 12 bases between. CDR3: CASSLDGRGEAFF. CDR3 coding DNA: TGCGCCAGCAGCTTAGACGGCAGGGGTGAAGCTTTCTTT.

The V call is TRBV19, the J call TRBJ2-3, with 14 bases lining up with TRBD2. The CDR3 consists of 15 residues. CDR1 and CDR2 from the germline V gene are LNHDA and SQIVND (reference sequence). J lost 2 bases, V lost 8 bases, and 3 bases had no gene match. The CDR3 protein is CASRTSGGITDTQYF. Written as DNA, the CDR3 is TGTGCCAGTCGGACTAGCGGGGGGATCACAGATACGCAGTATTTT.

The V and J genes are TRBV27 and TRBJ2-7; weak D call: TRBD2 (5 bases). V was shortened by 0 bases and J by 1 base, with 13 bases between the two germline ends. The CDR3 sequence is 16 residues long. Germline V CDR1 and CDR2: MNHEY, SMNVEV (reference sequence). CDR3 nucleotide sequence: TGTGCCAGCAGTTTATCGAGCGGCTCCTATTCCTACGAGCAGTACTTC. Amino acid sequence: CASSLSSGSYSYEQYF.

This clone was observed a few times. The genes are TRBV11-2 and TRBJ1-1; a possible D gene is TRBD1 (5 bases). The CDR3 is 14 residues long. Trimming removed 5 bases at V and 8 bases at J, with 18 bases between. Germline CDR1 SGHAT, CDR2 FQNNGV. The CDR3 region has the DNA TGTGCCAGCAGCCCCTTTGTGGGGGATGCGGAAGCTTTCTTT. This gives the protein CASSPFVGDAEAFF.

The V call is TRBV10-3, the J call TRBJ2-1; D is possibly TRBD1 (6 bases). The germline V gene encodes CDR1 ENHRY and CDR2 SYGVKD. CDR3 length: 16 amino acids. Trimming left V 8 bases short and J 9 bases short, with 26 bases between. CDR3 residues: CAIGGPADLPQSEQFF. The CDR3 bases are TGTGCCATCGGGGGCCCAGCGGACCTTCCTCAGAGTGAGCAGTTCTTC.

This chain links TRBV4-1 with TRBJ2-7, with 15 bases aligning to TRBD2. Germline trimming cut 4 bases from V and 6 bases from J; bases unmatched to any gene: 4. CDR1 and CDR2 (germline): MGHRA, YSYEKL. CDR3 length equals 15 residues. In DNA, the CDR3 is TGCGCCAGCAGCCCAACGGGACTAGCGGGAGGCGAGCAGTACTTC. This sequence encodes CASSPTGLAGGEQYF.

J is TRBJ2-2 and V is TRBV6-5; a weak D match, TRBD1 (6 bases). V lost 0 bases, J lost 8 bases, and 10 bases lay in between. The germline V gene encodes CDR1 MNHEY and CDR2 SVGAGI. This CDR3 has 14 residues. The DNA for the CDR3 is TGTGCCAGCAGTTACTCATCCGGGACAGGGGAGCTGTTTTTT. This sequence encodes CASSYSSGTGELFF.

DNA of the CDR3: TGTGCCAGCTCCCCCGGGGGCGGGAACTCCTACGAGCAGTACTTC. Residues: CASSPGGGNSYEQYF. This sequence joins TRBV18 and TRBJ2-7; perhaps D is TRBD1 or TRBD2 (6 bases each). Looked up from germline, CDR1 is KGHSH and CDR2 is LQKENI. The CDR3 has 15 amino acids. The V end was cut by 6 bases, the J end by 0 bases, with 15 bases between.

The DNA for the CDR3 is TGTGCCAGCAGCCGGAATGACAGGGGTGAAAAACTGTTTTTT. Its protein product is CASSRNDRGEKLFF. This rearrangement joins TRBV4-2 to TRBJ1-4, with 8 positions matching TRBD1. Germline CDR1 reads LGHNA; CDR2 reads YNFKEQ. Trimming removed 4 bases from V and 7 bases from J; junction bases left unmatched: 5. The CDR3 has 14 amino acids.